This T cell receptor beta chain is drawn from a study of response to subunit inactivated influenza vaccine. This clonotype was seen only a few times. The target antigen is unknown. V trimming: 1 base; J trimming: 2 bases; junction bases outside the gene matches: 5. Germline V gene sequence: CDR1 SGHTA, CDR2 FQGTGA. The CDR3 totals 15 residues. TCRdb re-called the RT-PCR reads with MiXCR, one entry per CDR3 protein. The sample carries 300,000 to 350,000 distinct CDR3 sequences, 21% recorded once. Findings and limits, study-wide: Authors suggested each seasonal flu vaccination may recruit only limited numbers of new T cells.

This clonotype originated in a man aged 50 to 69 who received an inactivated influenza vaccine. The specimen comprised PBMCs from blood, sampled about 20 months after vaccination. The rearrangement joins TRBV7-3 to TRBJ2-7, with 7 bases that match TRBD1. CDR3 sequence: CASSLIWTGPYEQYF. DNA of the CDR3: TGTGCCAGCAGCTTAATATGGACAGGACCCTACGAGCAGTACTTC.